One and the same sample provided the 23 T cell receptor beta chains below, sequenced in a study of T-cell memory formation after mild COVID-19. TCRdb fed the 5' RACE reads into MiXCR, producing one record per CDR3 protein. The table includes around 200,000 distinct CDR3 sequences, about 10% detected once. The specimen sequenced was PBMCs or a T cell subset sorted from them (not recorded which). The source of these receptors is a man younger than 30 who had mild COVID-19 (a few samples of this study predate the infection). Cell type and time point are not known.

This clonotype was seen a handful of times. CDR3 amino acids: CASSVESGRTNEKLFF. In nucleotides, the CDR3 is TGTGCCAGCAGCGTAGAATCAGGGAGAACTAATGAAAAACTGTTTTTT. The chain recombines TRBV9 with TRBJ1-4, with D tentatively TRBD1 (5 bases). Germline V gives CDR1 SGDLS, CDR2 YYNGEE. The ends were cut back, 0 bases at V and 1 base at J, with 10 bases in the middle. The CDR3 totals 16 residues.

The CDR3 is CASSLALLYTDTQYF. The CDR3 coding sequence is TGTGCCAGCAGCTTAGCGCTTCTCTACACAGATACGCAGTATTTT. The rearrangement joins TRBV7-2 to TRBJ2-3; D remains unclear. CDR1 and CDR2 (germline): SGHTA, FQGNSA. The CDR3 covers 15 residues. Trimming took off 0 bases at V and 2 bases at J, with 9 bases between the two ends.

J is TRBJ2-3 and V is TRBV4-3; D perhaps matches TRBD1 (5 bases). The germline V gene has CDR1 LGHNA and CDR2 YSLEER. Trimming cost V 4 bases and J 10 bases, with 18 bases left between them. This CDR3 contains 14 residues. The CDR3, as DNA: TGCGCCAGCAGCCCGGAGTCCGGGTTCAGGGCGCAGTATTTT. It encodes CASSPESGFRAQYF.

The chain has TRBV2 and TRBJ2-2; TRBD2 is a possible D gene (5 bases). Looked up from germline, CDR1 is SNHLY and CDR2 is FYNNEI. Trimming stripped 5 bases from V and 7 bases from J, with 17 bases between. The CDR3 extends over 15 amino acids. DNA for the CDR3: TGTGCCAGCAGTCCCCGACTACTCGCCAACGGGGAGCTGTTTTTT. Translated: CASSPRLLANGELFF.

This clonotype occurred many times. This chain joins TRBV7-8 and TRBJ2-3, with a tentative D call TRBD1 (6 bases). Per germline, CDR1 SGHVS and CDR2 FQNEAQ. Trimming took off 0 bases at V and 0 bases at J, with 10 bases between the two ends. The CDR3 covers 16 residues. This CDR3 is CASSLAHQGSTDTQYF. The CDR3 DNA reads TGTGCCAGCAGCTTAGCCCATCAGGGGAGCACAGATACGCAGTATTTT.

V is TRBV6-5 and J is TRBJ1-5, with a tentative D call TRBD1 (5 bases). This CDR3 contains 15 residues. Germline CDR1 MNHEY, CDR2 SVGAGI. The V end was cut by 0 bases, the J end by 4 bases, with 10 bases between. The CDR3 reads CASSYSGAQNQPQHF. The DNA of the CDR3 is TGTGCCAGCAGTTACTCTGGGGCGCAGAATCAGCCCCAGCATTTT.

The rearrangement uses TRBV19 and TRBJ1-1; TRBD1 might be the D (5 bases). Germline assignment: CDR1 LNHDA and CDR2 SQIVND (reference sequence). This CDR3 is 13 amino acids long. The germline V and J ends were trimmed by 5 bases and 1 base, with 8 bases remaining between them. The CDR3 protein is CASSWQGNTEAFF. DNA of the CDR3: TGTGCCAGTAGTTGGCAGGGGAACACTGAAGCTTTCTTT.

The table lists this clonotype with many counts. The CDR3 DNA sequence: TGCAGTGCCTCGACAAATAACTATGGCTACACCTTC. Translating gives CSASTNNYGYTF. This chain joins TRBV20-1 and TRBJ1-2; no clear D gene. V lost 6 bases and J lost 1, with 9 bases in between. There are 12 residues in the CDR3. Germline V lookup: CDR1 DFQATT, CDR2 SNEGSKA (reference sequence).

This rearrangement joins TRBV28 to TRBJ1-4; D not resolved. The CDR3 consists of 13 residues. CDR1 MDHEN and CDR2 SYDVKM come from the germline V gene. V lost 7 bases, J lost 5 bases, and 11 bases lay in between. The chain's CDR3 is CASNIPGNEKLFF. Here the CDR3 DNA reads TGTGCCAGCAATATCCCCGGCAATGAAAAACTGTTTTTT. Complete variable domain (other parts from reference TRBV28 and TRBJ1-4): DVKVTQSSRYLVKRTGEKVFLECVQDMDHENMFWYRQDPGLGLRLIYFSYDVKMKEKGDIPEGYSVSREKKERFSLILESASTNQTSMYLCASNIPGNEKLFFGSGTQLSVL.

This clonotype has just one count. This rearrangement joins TRBV28 to TRBJ1-1; 8 bases are a match to TRBD1. Germline V CDR1 and CDR2: MDHEN, SYDVKM. The CDR3 covers 15 residues. With 6 bases clipped from V and 1 base from J, the junction kept 7 bases outside the gene matches. This CDR3 reads CASRSPGGRNTEAFF. In nucleotides, the CDR3 is TGTGCCAGCAGAAGCCCAGGGGGCAGGAACACTGAAGCTTTCTTT.

This clonotype was detected a few times. This chain connects TRBV18 to TRBJ2-7, with TRBD1 matching over 8 bases. This CDR3 is built from 18 residues. Germline trimming cut 6 bases from V and 1 base from J; bases unmatched to any gene: 17. In germline, CDR1 is KGHSH, CDR2 LQKENI. CDR3 region: CASSPRTATGVGSYEQYF. The CDR3, as DNA: TGTGCCAGCTCGCCTAGAACCGCGACAGGGGTAGGGTCCTACGAGCAGTACTTC.

This clonotype was detected only a few times. The chain is built from TRBV6-2 or TRBV6-3 and TRBJ1-5, with 11 bases that match TRBD1. Germline CDR1 and CDR2: MNHEY and SVGEGT. There are 17 residues in the CDR3. V shed 2 bases and J 6 bases; nucleotides not matched to a gene: 9. The CDR3 nucleotides read TGTGCCAGCAGTTACGAGCCGGGACAGGGGGTCGGTCAGCCCCAGCATTTT. This codes for CASSYEPGQGVGQPQHF.

The sample holds a few counts of this clonotype. The V gene is TRBV7-3, the J gene TRBJ1-6; TRBD1 is a possible D gene (5 bases). The ends were cut back, 5 bases at V and 4 bases at J, with 15 bases in the middle. The CDR3 has 16 residues. CDR1 SGHTA and CDR2 FQGTGA come from the germline V gene. This CDR3 reads CASSRTGGFYNSPLHF. DNA for the CDR3: TGTGCCAGCAGCCGTACGGGGGGATTTTATAATTCACCCCTCCACTTT.

Here the CDR3 reads CASSLAMGRDEKLFF. CDR3 sequence (DNA): TGCGCCAGCAGCTTGGCAATGGGGCGCGATGAAAAACTGTTTTTT. V is TRBV5-1 and J is TRBJ1-4, with D possibly TRBD1 on 5 matching bases. The CDR3 spans 15 residues. Deletions cut 0 bases from V and 6 bases from J, with 12 bases between. Germline CDR1 and CDR2: SGHRS and YFSETQ.

This clonotype showed up just a few times. The chain combines TRBV19 with TRBJ2-2; D may be TRBD1 (6 bases). Germline V gene sequence: CDR1 LNHDA, CDR2 SQIVND (reference sequence). CDR3 length: 14 amino acids. Trimming cost V 10 bases and J 4 bases, with 16 bases left between them. For the CDR3, the DNA is TGTGCCACTTACGACAGGCACCTCACCGGGGAGCTGTTTTTT. It codes for CATYDRHLTGELFF.

This clonotype has only a few counts. Sequence at one end of the junction differs from germline and may be a read error. The gene calls are TRBV20-1 and TRBJ2-7; D possibly corresponds to TRBD1 (6 bases). Germline V gene sequence: CDR1 DFQATT, CDR2 SNEGSKA (reference sequence). CDR3 length equals 14 residues. The DNA of the CDR3 is TGCAGTGCTCGAGACAGGAGCCAAAGCTACGAGCAGTACTTC. Its translation is CSARDRSQSYEQYF.

The J gene is TRBJ2-7, the V gene TRBV4-3; D uncertain. CDR1 and CDR2 (germline): LGHNA, YSLEER. The ends were cut back, 0 bases at V and 7 bases at J, with 10 bases in the middle. CDR3 length: 13 amino acids. CDR3 coding DNA: TGCGCCAGCAGCCAAGAGTGGGGAACTGAGCAGTACTTC. Protein: CASSQEWGTEQYF.

The V and J genes are TRBV20-1 and TRBJ1-2; 7 nucleotides line up with TRBD1. V was pared by 7 bases and J by 2 bases, with 7 bases of the junction left unmatched. The CDR3 runs 13 residues. Germline lookup yields CDR1 DFQATT and CDR2 SNEGSKA (reference sequence). The CDR3 bases are TGCAGTGTCCTCAACAGGGGCAACTATGGCTACACCTTC. Its translation is CSVLNRGNYGYTF.

This clonotype was counted only a few times. The chain combines TRBV10-3 with TRBJ1-2, with a weak D call TRBD1 (5 bases). The CDR3 has 14 residues. Per germline, CDR1 ENHRY and CDR2 SYGVKD. Trimming removed 10 bases at V and 3 bases at J, with 18 bases between. The chain's CDR3 is CATRAGQSDYGYTF. In DNA form, the CDR3 reads TGTGCCACCCGGGCAGGGCAGTCAGACTATGGCTACACCTTC.

This clonotype showed up just a few times. This chain connects TRBV7-2 to TRBJ1-4; 7 nucleotides agree with TRBD1. The V segment lost 1 base and the J segment 7 bases; nucleotides outside the gene matches: 0. CDR1 is SGHTA, CDR2 FQGNSA, per germline. The length of the CDR3 is 13 residues. The chain's CDR3 is CASSLDRGEKLFF. In DNA, the CDR3 is TGTGCCAGCAGCTTAGACAGGGGTGAAAAACTGTTTTTT. Full variable domain (remainder filled in from reference TRBV7-2 and TRBJ1-4): GAGVSQSPSNKVTEKGKDVELRCDPISGHTALYWYRQSLGQGLEFLIYFQGNSAPDKSGLPSDRFSAERTGGSVSTLTIQRTQQEDSAVYLCASSLDRGEKLFFGSGTQLSVL.

V is TRBV9 and J is TRBJ1-2; possible D gene TRBD1, 6 bases. The CDR3 is 16 residues long. CDR1 and CDR2 from the germline V gene are SGDLS and YYNGEE. Trimming removed 4 bases from V and 4 bases from J, with 20 bases in between. CDR3: CASSLNPGGGIYGYTF. CDR3 sequence (DNA): TGTGCCAGCAGCCTCAATCCCGGGGGGGGCATCTATGGCTACACCTTC.

Only a few counts were recorded for this clonotype. For the CDR3, the DNA is TGCGCCAGCAGCGGCGTCCCGGGTGGCTACACCTTC. This encodes CASSGVPGGYTF. This chain connects TRBV5-1 to TRBJ1-2, with D unresolved. Germline V CDR1 and CDR2: SGHRS, YFSETQ. The ends were cut back, 4 bases at V and 7 bases at J, with 11 bases in the middle. This CDR3 has 12 amino acids.

CDR3 in amino acids: CASSLMVARSTDTQYF. DNA of the CDR3: TGTGCCAGCAGTTTGATGGTGGCCCGTAGCACAGATACGCAGTATTTT. The chain is built from TRBV27 and TRBJ2-3, with unresolved D. Germline loops: CDR1 MNHEY, CDR2 SMNVEV (reference sequence). This CDR3 has 16 amino acids. V shed 3 bases and J shed 0 bases, with 13 bases lying between them.